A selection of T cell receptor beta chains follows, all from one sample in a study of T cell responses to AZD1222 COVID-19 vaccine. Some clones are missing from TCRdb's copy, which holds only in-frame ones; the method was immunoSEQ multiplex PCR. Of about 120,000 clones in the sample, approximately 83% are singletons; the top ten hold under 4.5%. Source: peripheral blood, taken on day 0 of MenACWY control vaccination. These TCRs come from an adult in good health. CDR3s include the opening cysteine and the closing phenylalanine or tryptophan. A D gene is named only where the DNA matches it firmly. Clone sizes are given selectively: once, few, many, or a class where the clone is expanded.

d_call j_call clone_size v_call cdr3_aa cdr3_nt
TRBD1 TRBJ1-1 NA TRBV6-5 CASDTGGWDTEAFF TGTGCCAGCGATACAGGGGGCTGGGACACTGAAGCTTTCTTT
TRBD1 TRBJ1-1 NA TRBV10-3 CAIRGRGTTEAFF TGTGCCATCAGGGGCAGGGGGACCACTGAAGCTTTCTTT
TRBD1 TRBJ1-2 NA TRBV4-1 CASSQTRQGGDGYTF TGCGCCAGCAGCCAGACCCGACAGGGAGGGGATGGCTACACCTTC
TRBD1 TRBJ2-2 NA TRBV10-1 CASSEGRGPGTGELFF TGCGCCAGCAGTGAGGGCAGGGGGCCGGGCACCGGGGAGCTGTTTTTT
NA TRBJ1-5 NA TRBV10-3 CAISDFGAEYQPQHF TGTGCCATCAGTGATTTTGGGGCAGAGTATCAGCCCCAGCATTTT
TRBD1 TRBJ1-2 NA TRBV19 CASSLSTGTFFGYTF TGTGCCAGTAGTCTTTCGACAGGGACCTTCTTTGGCTACACCTTC
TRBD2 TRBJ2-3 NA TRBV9 CASSVGPSGGNTDTQYF TGTGCCAGCAGCGTAGGCCCTAGCGGGGGGAACACAGATACGCAGTATTTT
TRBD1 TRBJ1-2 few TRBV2 CASTTGIGNGYTF TGTGCCAGCACGACAGGGATAGGCAATGGCTACACCTTC
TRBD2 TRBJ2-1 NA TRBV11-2 CASSPGLAGGQGEQFF TGTGCCAGCAGCCCTGGACTAGCGGGGGGGCAGGGTGAGCAGTTCTTC
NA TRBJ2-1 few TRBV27 CASSLTMYNEQFF TGTGCCAGCAGTTTAACCATGTACAATGAGCAGTTCTTC
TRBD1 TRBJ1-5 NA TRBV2 CASRDRPYSNQPQHF TGTGCCAGCAGGGACAGGCCTTATAGCAATCAGCCCCAGCATTTT
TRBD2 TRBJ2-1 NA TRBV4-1 CASSQDRVPLAGGINEQFF TGCGCCAGCAGCCAAGACCGGGTCCCCCTAGCGGGGGGAATCAATGAGCAGTTCTTC
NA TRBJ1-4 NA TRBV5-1 CASSSGTAGEKLFF TGCGCCAGCAGCTCCGGGACGGCCGGGGAAAAACTGTTTTTT
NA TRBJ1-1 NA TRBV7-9 CASSPRRQNTEAFF TGTGCCAGCAGCCCCCGGCGACAGAACACTGAAGCTTTCTTT
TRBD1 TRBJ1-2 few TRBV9 CASSVGRTGGTYYGYTF TGTGCCAGCAGCGTAGGGAGGACAGGGGGAACTTATTATGGCTACACCTTC
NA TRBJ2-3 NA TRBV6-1 CASSEYHDSDTDTQYF TGTGCCAGCAGTGAGTATCACGACAGCGACACAGATACGCAGTATTTT
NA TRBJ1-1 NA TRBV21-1 CASRRREQGGWNTEAFF TGTGCCAGCAGAAGGAGGGAACAGGGAGGGTGGAACACTGAAGCTTTCTTT
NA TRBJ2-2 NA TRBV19 CASSIVVRHTGELFF TGTGCCAGTAGTATAGTAGTGCGGCACACCGGGGAGCTGTTTTTT
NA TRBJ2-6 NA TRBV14 CASGRSSGANVLTF TGTGCCAGCGGGAGGAGTTCTGGGGCCAACGTCCTGACTTTC
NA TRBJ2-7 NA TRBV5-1 CASSLVGRGAYEQYF TGCGCCAGCAGCTTGGTTGGCAGGGGAGCCTACGAGCAGTACTTC
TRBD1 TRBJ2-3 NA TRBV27 CASRRQGGTDTQYF TGTGCCAGCAGAAGACAGGGGGGCACAGATACGCAGTATTTT
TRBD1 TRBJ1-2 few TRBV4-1 CASSQGYNRDRDYGYTF TGCGCCAGCAGCCAAGGATACAACCGGGACAGGGACTATGGCTACACCTTC
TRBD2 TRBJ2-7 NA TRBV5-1 CASSSAGLGSGEQYF TGCGCCAGCAGCTCCGCGGGACTAGGGTCAGGCGAGCAGTACTTC
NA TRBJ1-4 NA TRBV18 CASSPTGPTNEKLFF TGTGCCAGCTCACCCACAGGGCCAACTAATGAAAAACTGTTTTTT
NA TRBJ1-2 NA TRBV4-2 CASSRDPGPLGPLYGYTF TGTGCCAGCAGCCGCGACCCAGGACCCCTCGGTCCCCTTTATGGCTACACCTTC